Detailed here is one T cell receptor beta chain. Which antigen it targets is not known. Base qualities are not recorded, but no much larger clone differs from it by a single base. Receptor amplification or capture employed the immunoSEQ multiplex PCR assay. For the multiplex PCR, a mixture combining 60 forward primers for TCR Vbeta segments and 13 reverse primers for TCR Jbeta segments was used. The CDR3 region of rearranged TCR beta genes was amplified from genomic DNA with a multiplex PCR assay. The amplified TCR beta libraries were sequenced on the Illumina HiSeq System as 87-base-pair reads. Per the original workflow: In a later analysis, 80 million or so unique TCR beta chains were counted across the roughly 610 repertoires, and roughly 9.9 million of these chains were shared by at least two donors. Raw reads were error-corrected and collapsed into unique sequences with a nearest-neighbor algorithm that merged closely related sequences to remove PCR and sequencing errors. Alignment of CDR3 sequences to IMGT reference sequences was used to assign V, D and J gene segments. For a sequence to be retained, a match of at least six nucleotides was required to both a V gene segment and a J gene segment. A rearrangement was called productive if the CDR3 had no stop codons and remained in frame with V and J, and every other rearrangement was called non-productive. CDR3 was defined by IMGT convention, running from the second conserved V-encoded cysteine to the conserved J-encoded phenylalanine. The earlier analysis of about 560 of the donors excluded any sequence lacking an unambiguous match to a single V gene segment. An earlier analysis of 587 of the donors called V segments functional above 56.7% productive rearrangements and segregating when the between-donor standard deviation exceeded 5%. To diagnose cytomegalovirus status from the catalog of TCR beta chain sequences, a statistical classification framework was built. In a later analysis, V and J genes were assigned by comparing TCR nucleotide sequences against IMGT/GENE-DB human TR gene sequences. The TCRdist pipeline was used in a later analysis to assign CDR3 sequences and most-parsimonious VDJ recombination scenarios. In a later analysis, each TCR beta chain was defined by its CDR3 amino acid sequence together with its V-gene family, and reads lacking a unique V-gene family were excluded. A later analysis removed 500 to 600 highly shared, low-generation-probability nucleotide sequences to deal with suspected cross-contamination and a sequencing artifact. A later analysis calculated a clonal expansion index for each public chain from normalized within-repertoire ranks of inferred template counts. In a later analysis, generation probabilities were computed with a VDJ recombination model fitted to out-of-frame rearrangements, and the resulting probabilities were checked against IGoR. A later analysis scored TCR-TCR, TCR-HLA and TCR-CMV co-occurrence with hypergeometric tests, applying a repertoire-size bias correction to TCR pairs. False discovery rates were estimated in a later analysis by permuting HLA or CMV assignments 20 times. In a later analysis, co-occurring TCRs were grouped using DBSCAN, with TCRdist sequence similarity added in when clustering inside HLA-allele-positive subsets. For co-occurrence clustering, repertoires with fewer than 30,000 or more than 120,000 public chains were excluded, along with four or five repertoires with anomalous nucleotide sharing. As stored in TCRdb, this immuneACCESS dataset retains in-frame rearrangements with V and J assigned. A fraction of the clones does not appear; measured against another copy, unresolved V genes explain less than half of the discrepancy, and the remainder lacks a known reason. D and trimming come from the DNA, and the V and J calls and clone size come from that table. Counted in this sample were approximately 100,000 clones; approximately 70% of them appeared once. The ten biggest clones cover 2% to 3% of the sample.

This sample was included in a study of cytomegalovirus exposure and HLA in healthy donors (dated by TCRdb to about 2017). At the level of the whole study: According to an earlier analysis of a few hundred of the donors, roughly 180 million T cells yielded 117 million unique TCR beta sequences and roughly 280 Gb of sequence data. Roughly 300 gigabases of sequencing data and 75 million to 85 million unique TCR sequences made up an early release that covered fewer than 650 HLA-typed donors. Among the approximately 400 genotyped donors, approximately 77% belonged to the genetic ancestry cluster associated with self-reported Caucasian donors. The study was designed to test whether signatures of past pathogen exposure could be identified by cataloging public T cell receptors. The study profiled the T cell repertoires of fewer than 850 subjects by immunosequencing and related them to cytomegalovirus serostatus. A separate validation cohort of roughly 120 different subjects was used in addition to the 666-subject first cohort. High-throughput TCR immunosequencing, statistical association of individual TCRs with disease status, and machine learning were combined to predict cytomegalovirus infection status. To study patterns of TCR occurrence, a later analysis re-analyzed previously published TCR beta repertoires from 666 donors and added high-resolution HLA genotyping. In the later analysis, no new phenotypic data were used to find candidate immune exposures; instead, reliance was placed on TCR beta sequences and their occurrence across donors. To decide whether each TCR beta V gene segment behaved as functional or pseudogenic, an earlier analysis of over 500 of the donors relied on high-throughput TCR beta sequencing. Donor age, sex, ethnicity and CMV serostatus were collected together with the repertoire data. In a later genetic analysis, genome-wide SNP genotypes for about three fifths of the 666 donors were used, and that subset was treated as a discovery cohort. All discovery cohort repertoires had been generated on a single sequencing platform. Both class I and class II loci were covered by HLA typing, at four-digit resolution. Typing coverage differed by locus: A, B, C, DRB1 and DQB1 were typed in about 629-630 donors, DQA1 in 500 to 550, DPA1 in around 610, and DPB1 in 472. A handful of DR-DQ haplotypes were handled as single units for association and clustering because linkage in the cohort was strong. Across about 370 genotyped donors of the cohort, an average of approximately 200,000 unique TCR beta nucleotide sequences per donor were sequenced, and roughly 18% of those sequences were non-productive.

CDR1 and CDR2 were assigned from the germline V gene as SGHRS and YFSETQ. Trimming removed 3 bases from V and 5 bases from J; the gene matches leave 4 bases unexplained. The CDR3 starts with the cysteine, ends with the phenylalanine, and has 15 residues. The sequence is cut down to CDR3 DNA, 45 bases in frame from base 1. Study-level results and caveats: A few of the identified cytomegalovirus-associated TCR beta chains were confirmed in vitro to be specific for cytomegalovirus antigens. The classifier was reported to diagnose cytomegalovirus status with high specificity and sensitivity in both the original and validation cohorts. At a false discovery rate of 0.05, a later analysis linked under 20,000 TCR beta sequences to specific HLA alleles. The earlier analysis of almost 600 of the donors excluded around 17 rarely observed V segments, including chromosome 9 orphons, because counts were too low. Compared with the roughly 700-donor mean, donors in an Asian-associated ancestry cluster had fewer N-insertions in productive TCRs, according to a later genetic analysis. According to the authors, the approach could potentially be generalized to other disease states and immunological phenotypes. The study gave a list of 150 to 200 TCR beta chains associated with cytomegalovirus. A cluster of highly shared sequence variants was judged likely to be a technical artifact of the sequencing pipeline. Because HLA typing was unavailable for some donors at each locus, only the typed subset was used in association tests. When HLA alleles, especially DR and DQ, strongly co-occurred, attributing TCR associations to individual alleles was difficult. While some public TCRs were present in many individuals, most TCR sequences turned up only very rarely across donors. In a later analysis, several top co-occurrence clusters were reported to appear linked to parvovirus B19, influenza, CMV and Epstein-Barr virus. In an earlier analysis of 500 to 650 of the donors, most TCR beta V segments appeared in productive rearrangements about 87% or about 30% of the time, broadly matching IMGT annotations. Sequencing depth was assumed to be roughly uniform across donors in the presence/absence analyses, though that assumption may not hold. A later analysis found that TCR association rates varied across HLA loci, with DRB1 alleles showing the most associated TCRs and HLA-C alleles the fewest. Linkage disequilibrium might explain the correlated functional status among segregating V segments, but an unknown experimental factor could not be ruled out. A further reported finding was that TCR beta sequences accurately predicted the HLA-A and HLA-B alleles for most subjects in the first cohort. In a later genetic analysis, a missense DCLRE1C variant was associated with V-gene and J-gene trimming of TCR beta chains, and the association was replicated in an independent cohort. According to a later analysis, most CMV-associated TCR beta chains appeared to be HLA-restricted, and the HLA associations seemed to be driven largely by CMV exposure. The cohort was sequenced for TCR beta chains only, and without alpha or paired-chain data the features that could be detected were limited. Compared with equally common non-associated chains, HLA-associated TCR beta chains in a later analysis were more clonally expanded and had lower generation probabilities. For the cohort, immune exposure information was limited to CMV serostatus. Some IMGT-functional V segments, including TRBV6-2 and TRBV6-3, could not be told apart with the 87-base-pair reads, so those segments were excluded.

In total, more than 500 healthy bone marrow donors made up the cohort. At the time of sampling, every cohort member was nominally healthy, though immune exposures that went unrecorded were likely present. The donor tested CMV seronegative and was one of the 352 seronegative cohort members. Each donor provided a peripheral blood sample, and peripheral blood mononuclear cells were used for TCR beta sequencing. The Qiagen DNeasy Blood Extraction Kit was used to extract genomic DNA from the blood cell samples. The receptor's source is a man aged 45-65 years in good health and CMV-seronegative. The rearranged chain carries TRBV5-1 and TRBJ1-4, with 10 bases aligning to TRBD1. The source material was PBMCs. The DNA sequence reads TGCGCCAGCAGCTCAAGGACAGGGGGGAATGAAAAACTGTTTTTT. Its protein is CASSSRTGGNEKLFF.